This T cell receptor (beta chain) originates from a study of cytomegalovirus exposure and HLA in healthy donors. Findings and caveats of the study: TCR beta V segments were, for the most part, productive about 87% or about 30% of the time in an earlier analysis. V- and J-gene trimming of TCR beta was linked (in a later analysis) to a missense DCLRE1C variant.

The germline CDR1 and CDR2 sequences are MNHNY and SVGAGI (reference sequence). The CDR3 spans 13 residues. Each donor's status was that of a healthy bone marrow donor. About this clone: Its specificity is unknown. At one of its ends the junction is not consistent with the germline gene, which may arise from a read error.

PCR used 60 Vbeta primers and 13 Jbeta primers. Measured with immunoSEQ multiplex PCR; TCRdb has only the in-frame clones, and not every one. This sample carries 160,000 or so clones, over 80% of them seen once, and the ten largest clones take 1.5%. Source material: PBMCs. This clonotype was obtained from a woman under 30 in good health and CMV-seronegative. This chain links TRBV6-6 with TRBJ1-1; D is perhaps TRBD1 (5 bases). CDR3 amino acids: CASKRGENSEAFF. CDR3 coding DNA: TGTGCCAGCAAAAGGGGCGAGAACTCTGAAGCTTTCTTT.